These 15 T cell receptor beta chains were sequenced from one sample in a study of tumor and adjacent non-tumor tissue in lung cancer. RNA was extracted from bulk tissue without any cell sorting. A modified ARM-PCR protocol with three rounds of nested PCR amplified TCRbeta. TCRdb recomputed calls from the multiplex PCR reads with MiXCR, one row per CDR3 protein. This sample carries 120,000 or so distinct CDR3 sequences, roughly 64% of them seen once, and the ten largest clones take roughly 13%. Sequencing was carried out using lung tumor tissue. The source of these receptors is a man younger than 40 with non-small cell lung cancer.

This clonotype occurred once. A single base separates this from a much larger clone, so it may be a read error. This chain uses TRBV10-3 with TRBJ2-1; D is perhaps TRBD2 (6 bases). Germline V gene lookup returns CDR1 ENHRY and CDR2 SYGVKD. There are 13 residues in the CDR3. The V and J ends lost 6 bases and 5 bases respectively, with 11 bases between them. The CDR3 region has the DNA TGTGCCATCAGACTAACGGGGGACAATGAGCAGTTCTTC. This encodes CAIRLTGDNEQFF.

As regards this clonotype: It may be a read error: a sequence one base away is much more abundant. The V and J genes are TRBV12-3 or TRBV12-4 and TRBJ1-2; possible D gene TRBD1, 5 bases. The CDR3 covers 13 residues. V was trimmed by 6 bases and J by 4 bases, leaving 12 bases between them. The CDR3 DNA reads TGTGCCAGCAGCTCGCAGCAGGGCTATGGCTACACCTTC. Protein: CASSSQQGYGYTF.

Notes on this clonotype: The junction differs from germline at one of its ends, possibly a read error. The chain combines TRBV7-2 with TRBJ2-7, with no clear D. Per the germline V gene, CDR1 is SGHTA and CDR2 is FQGNSA. The CDR3 contains 14 residues. This CDR3 is CVSSLVAAAYEQYF. In DNA form, the CDR3 reads TGTGTCAGCAGCTTAGTGGCCGCTGCCTACGAGCAGTACTTC.

Comments on this clonotype: The junction departs from germline at one end; a sequencing error may be responsible. The chain uses TRBV5-4 and TRBJ2-5; D is perhaps TRBD1 or TRBD2 (5 bases each). This CDR3 is built from 13 residues. Germline assignment: CDR1 SGHNT and CDR2 YYREEE (reference sequence). DNA for the CDR3: TGTGCCAACCGTTTACGGGGCCAAGAGAGCCAGTACTTC. It codes for CANRLRGQESQYF.

This chain joins TRBV6-5 and TRBJ1-6; tentatively, D is TRBD1 (6 bases). The CDR3 totals 13 residues. Per the germline V gene, CDR1 is MNHEY and CDR2 is SVGAGI. V was pared by 9 bases and J by 9 bases, with 15 bases between. The CDR3 region is CASCQGLGSPLHF. In nucleotides, the CDR3 is TGTGCCAGTTGTCAGGGGTTGGGTTCACCCCTCCACTTT.

Remarks on this clonotype: Without the conserved terminal phenylalanine or tryptophan, this CDR3 likely stems from a read error. V gene TRBV30 combines with J gene TRBJ2-7; 15 nucleotides align to TRBD2. Germline CDR1 reads GTSNPN; CDR2 reads SVGIG (reference sequence). V gave up 2 bases and J gave up 10 bases; unmatched junction bases: 6. This CDR3 is built from 14 residues. The CDR3 here is CAWSPGLAGGNQYL. CDR3 nucleotides: TGTGCCTGGAGTCCGGGACTAGCGGGAGGAAACCAGTACCTC.

The chain links TRBV11-2 to TRBJ2-2; TRBD2 aligns across 10 bases. The CDR3 covers 17 residues. V dropped 7 bases and J dropped 7; count of bases not matched to a gene: 15. The V gene's germline CDR1 is SGHAT and CDR2 FQNNGV. In DNA form, the CDR3 reads TGTGCCAGCAACACTCACCCCGGGACTAGCGATAACGGGGAGCTGTTTTTT. This sequence encodes CASNTHPGTSDNGELFF.

The V and J genes are TRBV28 and TRBJ2-7; D gene ambiguous. The CDR3 spans 15 residues. Germline lookup yields CDR1 MDHEN and CDR2 SYDVKM. V lost 6 bases and J lost 0, with 15 bases in between. CDR3 amino acids: CASSLGRYPSYEQYF. CDR3 nucleotide sequence: TGTGCCAGCAGCTTAGGCAGGTACCCCTCCTACGAGCAGTACTTC.

Concerning this clonotype itself: This may come from a read error, since a much larger clone is one base off. This sequence joins TRBV12-3 or TRBV12-4 and TRBJ1-5; possible D gene TRBD1, 5 bases. The length of the CDR3 is 14 residues. Trimming pared 9 bases from V and 2 bases from J, leaving 14 bases between. The CDR3 sequence is CARSTGHGNQPQHF. The CDR3 bases are TGTGCCAGGTCGACCGGACACGGCAATCAGCCCCAGCATTTT.

Concerning this clonotype: A much larger clone sits a single nucleotide away, making a read error possible. The rearrangement joins TRBV4-3 to TRBJ2-2, with 7 bases fitting TRBD1. The CDR3 has 21 amino acids. V shed 7 bases and J 0 bases; nucleotides not matched to a gene: 23. Germline lookup yields CDR1 LGHNA and CDR2 YSLEER. The CDR3 protein is CASTPSYLGKGTATNTGELFF. The CDR3 bases are TGCGCCAGCACCCCAAGCTACCTTGGGAAAGGGACAGCCACGAACACCGGGGAGCTGTTTTTT.

On this clonotype itself: The junction differs from germline at one of its ends, possibly a read error. J is TRBJ2-5 and V is TRBV20-1; either TRBD1 or TRBD2 may supply D (5 bases each). This CDR3 has 13 amino acids. Germline lookup yields CDR1 DFQATT and CDR2 SNEGSKA (reference sequence). The CDR3 reads CCARDDNQETQYF. Here the CDR3 DNA reads TGCTGTGCTAGGGACGACAACCAAGAGACCCAGTACTTC.

The count of this clonotype is one. A read error may account for a junction end that differs from germline. The rearrangement joins TRBV20-1 to TRBJ2-2, with 8 bases that match TRBD1. Germline V gene data show CDR1 as DFQATT and CDR2 as SNEGSKA (reference sequence). The length of the CDR3 is 15 residues. The CDR3 reads CIVRIQGDLSGELFF. DNA for the CDR3: TGTATTGTGCGAATACAGGGGGATCTCTCCGGGGAGCTGTTTTTT.

Concerning this clonotype: At one of its ends the junction is not consistent with the germline gene, which may arise from a read error. The J gene is TRBJ2-1, the V gene TRBV11-2, with D tentatively TRBD2 (5 bases). Germline CDR1 reads SGHAT; CDR2 reads FQNNGV. The CDR3 loop spans 14 amino acids. For the CDR3, the DNA is TGTGCCAACAGCTTATGGTCGGCGGGCAATCAGCAGTTCTTC. Translation gives CANSLWSAGNQQFF.

In regard to this clonotype: Just one base apart from a much larger clone, this may be a read error. V is TRBV6-6 and J is TRBJ2-3; D ambiguous. This CDR3 region has 12 residues. Trimming removed 9 bases at V and 6 bases at J, with 13 bases between. The germline CDR1 and CDR2 sequences are MNHNY and SVGAGI (reference sequence). The CDR3 protein is CARRDTRDTQYF. DNA of the CDR3: TGTGCCAGGAGAGACACCCGGGATACGCAGTATTTT.

For this clonotype: In this CDR3 the conserved last residue, phenylalanine or tryptophan, is missing, so a read error is likely. The rearrangement joins TRBV20-1 to TRBJ2-7, with D perhaps TRBD2 (6 bases). The CDR3 contains 13 residues. Trimming shortened V by 3 bases and J by 7 bases, and 16 bases separated the two germline ends. The germline V gene has CDR1 DFQATT and CDR2 SNEGSKA (reference sequence). The CDR3 nucleotides read TGCAGTGCTAGCCACCCGGGAGTGAGGGAGCAGTACTCC. Translation: CSASHPGVREQYS.